One sample yielded the 29 T cell receptor beta chains listed below, sequenced in a study of T cell responses to AZD1222 COVID-19 vaccine. Clones were read by immunoSEQ multiplex PCR, and TCRdb kept only the in-frame ones, dropping some. The data hold 110,000 or so clones, with around 89% observed a single time. This sample comprised peripheral blood, obtained 28 days after the second AZD1222 dose. The receptor source for this set is an adult who received the AZD1222 COVID-19 vaccine.

The chain is built from TRBV11-3 and TRBJ2-7; 7 nucleotides line up with TRBD2. Trimming removed 5 bases from V and 3 bases from J; junction bases left unmatched: 13. The CDR3 consists of 16 residues. CDR1 SGHNT and CDR2 YENEEA come from the germline V gene. The CDR3 region is CASSSTGRSGGYEQYF. DNA for the CDR3: TGTGCCAGCAGCAGCACCGGGAGATCGGGAGGCTACGAGCAGTACTTC.

The rearrangement uses TRBV5-4 and TRBJ2-3; D might be TRBD1 or TRBD2, each matching 6 bases. V gave up 7 bases and J gave up 2 bases, with 17 bases separating them. CDR1 and CDR2 from the germline V gene are SGHNT and YYREEE (reference sequence). The CDR3 has 15 amino acids. The CDR3 loop is CASQKEGGDTDTQYF. The DNA for the CDR3 is TGTGCCAGCCAGAAGGAGGGGGGTGACACAGATACGCAGTATTTT.

The V call is TRBV7-2, the J call TRBJ2-6, with no clear D. The CDR3 is 15 residues long. Germline V lookup: CDR1 SGHTA, CDR2 FQGNSA. The V end lost 1 base, the J end lost 4 bases, and 8 bases lay between the germline ends. CDR3 residues: CASSLVGSGANVLTF. The CDR3 DNA follows: TGTGCCAGCAGCTTAGTAGGGTCAGGGGCCAACGTCCTGACTTTC.

This chain joins TRBV28 and TRBJ2-7, with TRBD1 matching over 10 bases. Unmatched junction bases numbered 3, after V lost 1 base and J lost 6 bases. In germline, CDR1 is MDHEN, CDR2 SYDVKM. The CDR3 has 14 residues. In DNA, the CDR3 is TGTGCCAGCAGTTTATCTAGGACAGGGGGCGAGCAGTACTTC. Translating it yields CASSLSRTGGEQYF.

The chain recombines TRBV6-5 with TRBJ2-1; D gene ambiguous. The CDR3 is 12 amino acids. Trimming pared 2 bases from V and 8 bases from J, leaving 7 bases between. Germline loops: CDR1 MNHEY, CDR2 SVGAGI. CDR3 protein: CASSYSGDEQFF. CDR3 nucleotides: TGTGCCAGCAGTTACAGTGGGGATGAGCAGTTCTTC.

The chain has TRBV19 and TRBJ1-2; tentative D call: TRBD1 (5 bases). V was clipped by 5 bases and J by 8 bases, with 12 bases between them. This CDR3 is 12 amino acids long. Germline values: CDR1 LNHDA, CDR2 SQIVND (reference sequence). CDR3: CASSGTVRGYTF. CDR3 nucleotides: TGTGCCAGTAGTGGGACGGTGCGAGGCTACACCTTC.

In this sample, this clone turned up once. The V gene is TRBV28, the J gene TRBJ2-1; 12 positions match TRBD2. Germline trimming cut 3 bases from V and 0 bases from J; bases unmatched to any gene: 9. Per germline, CDR1 MDHEN and CDR2 SYDVKM. This CDR3 has 19 amino acids. In nucleotides, the CDR3 is TGTGCCAGCAGTTTCCCGCAGAAGACTAGCGGGAGCTCCTACAATGAGCAGTTCTTC. This sequence encodes CASSFPQKTSGSSYNEQFF.

The chain has TRBV5-1 and TRBJ1-6; no definite D call. V was shortened by 5 bases and J by 14 bases, with 14 bases between the two germline ends. CDR1 and CDR2 (germline): SGHRS, YFSETQ. The CDR3 loop spans 12 amino acids. CDR3 sequence (DNA): TGCGCCAGCAGGCTCTCCCCTGGGGCCCTCCACTTT. It specifies CASRLSPGALHF.

The V call is TRBV9, the J call TRBJ1-1; TRBD1 aligns across 7 bases. After removal of 0 bases from V and 4 bases from J, the junction contained 9 bases not matched to a gene. CDR3 length: 16 amino acids. The germline V gene has CDR1 SGDLS and CDR2 YYNGEE. The CDR3 loop is CASSVGERGLSTEAFF. The CDR3, as DNA: TGTGCCAGCAGCGTAGGGGAGAGGGGGCTGAGCACTGAAGCTTTCTTT.

This chain uses TRBV11-3 with TRBJ2-1; TRBD2 matches 13 bases. The CDR3 is 17 residues long. V lost 7 bases, J lost 8 bases, and 14 bases stayed unmatched. CDR1 and CDR2 (germline): SGHNT, YENEEA. In DNA form, the CDR3 reads TGTGCCAGCAACCTTCATCCTACTAGCGGGAGGGCCGATGAGCAGTTCTTC. Translation gives CASNLHPTSGRADEQFF.

The V gene is TRBV4-1, the J gene TRBJ1-5; possible D gene TRBD1, 5 bases. The CDR3 extends over 14 amino acids. The germline gives CDR1 MGHRA, CDR2 YSYEKL. The germline V and J ends were trimmed by 1 base and 6 bases, with 10 bases remaining between them. The CDR3 spells CASSQVRGPQPQHF. Written as DNA, the CDR3 is TGCGCCAGCAGCCAAGTTAGGGGCCCTCAGCCCCAGCATTTT.

V and J are TRBV30 and TRBJ2-2, with TRBD1 matching over 8 bases. This CDR3 is 15 amino acids long. V lost 3 bases to trimming and J lost 6 bases; unmatched junction nucleotides: 9. Germline V CDR1 and CDR2: GTSNPN, SVGIG (reference sequence). The CDR3 region is CAWRRTGTSSGELFF. The CDR3 DNA is TGTGCCTGGAGACGGACAGGGACGAGTTCCGGGGAGCTGTTTTTT.

The sample holds a few counts of this clone. V is TRBV5-1 and J is TRBJ2-1; no clear D gene. Germline V CDR1 and CDR2: SGHRS, YFSETQ. The length of the CDR3 is 17 residues. V shed 0 bases and J shed 0 bases, with 13 bases lying between them. CDR3: CASSLASTISSYNEQFF. The CDR3 DNA follows: TGCGCCAGCAGCTTGGCGTCTACAATATCCTCCTACAATGAGCAGTTCTTC.

This sequence joins TRBV18 and TRBJ1-2, with 7 bases fitting TRBD1. The CDR3 loop spans 15 amino acids. Losses at the gene ends were 5 bases for V and 1 base for J; bases not matched to a gene: 7. Germline V gene sequence: CDR1 KGHSH, CDR2 LQKENI. This chain's CDR3 is CASSSGQYGNYGYTF. CDR3 coding DNA: TGTGCCAGCTCATCGGGACAGTACGGTAACTATGGCTACACCTTC. The entire variable domain, with the rest obtained from reference TRBV18 and TRBJ1-2, is as follows: NAGVMQNPRHLVRRRGQEARLRCSPMKGHSHVYWYRQLPEEGLKFMVYLQKENIIDESGMPKERFSAEFPKEGPSILRIQQVVRGDSAAYFCASSSGQYGNYGYTFGSGTRLTVV.

The chain joins TRBV7-9 to TRBJ2-5, with D perhaps TRBD1 (6 bases). Deletions cut 5 bases from V and 1 base from J, with 11 bases between. CDR1 and CDR2 from the germline V gene are SEHNR and FQNEAQ (reference sequence). This CDR3 has 14 amino acids. The CDR3 sequence: CASSTGLSQETQYF. CDR3 nucleotides: TGTGCCAGCAGCACAGGGCTAAGCCAAGAGACCCAGTACTTC.

This chain links TRBV5-1 with TRBJ2-5, with a possible D match to TRBD1 (6 bases). Germline values: CDR1 SGHRS, CDR2 YFSETQ. V was pared by 5 bases and J by 0 bases, with 14 bases between. The CDR3 is made up of 15 amino acids. The CDR3 spells CASRTGTSNQETQYF. CDR3 nucleotides: TGCGCCAGCAGAACCGGGACATCAAACCAAGAGACCCAGTACTTC.

This clone appeared a single time. The rearrangement uses TRBV11-2 and TRBJ2-7, with D possibly matching TRBD1 (6 bases). This CDR3 is 14 amino acids long. V was cut by 5 bases and J by 3 bases, with 14 bases left in between. From germline, CDR1 is SGHAT and CDR2 FQNNGV. The CDR3 DNA sequence: TGTGCCAGCAGCCCCACCAGGGGTAACTACGAGCAGTACTTC. Protein: CASSPTRGNYEQYF.

The chain links TRBV27 to TRBJ2-7; 8 bases agree with TRBD1. The CDR3 is 13 amino acids. CDR1 and CDR2 from the germline V gene are MNHEY and SMNVEV (reference sequence). The V segment lost 9 bases and the J segment 1 base; nucleotides outside the gene matches: 5. CDR3 in DNA: TGTGCCAGTGGCGGGACAGGTTCCTACGAGCAGTACTTC. Its translation: CASGGTGSYEQYF.

The chain carries TRBV7-9 and TRBJ2-7; TRBD2 matches at 8 bases. The CDR3 loop spans 16 amino acids. V shed 1 base and J 5 bases; nucleotides not matched to a gene: 10. The V gene's germline CDR1 is SEHNR and CDR2 FQNEAQ (reference sequence). CDR3 DNA: TGTGCCAGCAGCTTAGTGGGTAGCGGGGTTGAGGACGAGCAGTACTTC. It yields the protein CASSLVGSGVEDEQYF.

The V call is TRBV7-6, the J call TRBJ1-6; TRBD1 matches 8 bases. Trimming cost V 2 bases and J 4 bases; bases outside gene matches: 10. This CDR3 has 18 residues. Looked up from germline, CDR1 is SGHVS and CDR2 is FNYEAQ. The CDR3 region is CASSLSTPGQEYNSPLHF. The CDR3 DNA is TGTGCCAGCAGCTTATCAACCCCGGGACAGGAGTATAATTCACCCCTCCACTTT.

This chain uses TRBV7-3 with TRBJ2-1, with a possible D match to TRBD2 (6 bases). The CDR3 extends over 17 amino acids. Germline V gives CDR1 SGHTA, CDR2 FQGTGA. The germline V and J ends were trimmed by 2 bases and 0 bases, with 14 bases remaining between them. The CDR3 region is CASSLLAVLSSYNEQFF. The CDR3 DNA reads TGTGCCAGCAGCTTATTAGCGGTCCTAAGCTCCTACAATGAGCAGTTCTTC.

The chain combines TRBV10-1 with TRBJ1-2; 8 bases map to TRBD1. Germline CDR1 reads WNHNN; CDR2 reads SYGVQD (reference sequence). V shed 6 bases and J 6 bases; nucleotides not matched to a gene: 6. There are 13 residues in the CDR3. CDR3 region: CASSVQGAHGYTF. In DNA, the CDR3 is TGCGCCAGCAGCGTCCAGGGGGCGCATGGCTACACCTTC.

The chain joins TRBV6-5 to TRBJ2-7; D is perhaps TRBD2 (5 bases). CDR3 size: 13 residues. Between the trimmed V and J ends, which lost 6 bases and 3 bases, there was a span of 12 bases. CDR1 is MNHEY and CDR2 is SVGAGI in the germline V gene. For the CDR3, the DNA is TGTGCCAGCAGACCCGACGGGGTCTACGAGCAGTACTTC. This sequence encodes CASRPDGVYEQYF.

This clone was seen more than once but under ten times. The gene calls are TRBV19 and TRBJ2-7; no definite D call. The CDR3 length is 15 residues. Trimming stripped 3 bases from V and 5 bases from J, with 17 bases between. Germline loops: CDR1 LNHDA, CDR2 SQIVND (reference sequence). For the CDR3, the DNA is TGTGCCAGTAGTATCCGCGTCGAGCCCTCGGACGAGCAGTACTTC. The encoded protein is CASSIRVEPSDEQYF. Combining the CDR3 with reference TRBV19 and TRBJ2-7 gives the whole variable domain DGGITQSPKYLFRKEGQNVTLSCEQNLNHDAMYWYRQDPGQGLRLIYYSQIVNDFQKGDIAEGYSVSREKKESFPLTVTSAQKNPTAFYLCASSIRVEPSDEQYFGPGTRLTVT.

The V gene is TRBV14, the J gene TRBJ2-1; weak D call: TRBD2 (5 bases). CDR1 and CDR2 from the germline V gene are SGHDN and FVKESK. V lost 1 base and J 4 bases, leaving 14 bases between the germline ends. CDR3 length: 16 residues. Written as DNA, the CDR3 is TGTGCCAGCAGCCAAGGTCGTCTCCGGGGATACAATGAGCAGTTCTTC. Residues: CASSQGRLRGYNEQFF.

This rearrangement joins TRBV10-2 to TRBJ1-3; no definite D call. The germline V gene encodes CDR1 WSHSY and CDR2 SAAADI. The germline V and J ends were trimmed by 0 bases and 2 bases, with 8 bases remaining between them. This CDR3 is 15 amino acids long. CDR3 residues: CASSESFRAGNTIYF. The CDR3 DNA is TGCGCCAGCAGTGAGTCCTTTCGGGCTGGAAACACCATATATTTT.

This chain connects TRBV18 to TRBJ1-5; D is unresolved. There are 15 residues in the CDR3. Germline-derived CDR1 and CDR2 are KGHSH and LQKENI. Trimming left V 6 bases short and J 0 bases short, with 12 bases between. The CDR3 protein is CASSPSGYSNQPQHF. The DNA for the CDR3 is TGTGCCAGCTCCCCGAGTGGTTATAGCAATCAGCCCCAGCATTTT.

The chain employs TRBV15 and TRBJ1-4; D gene ambiguous. This CDR3 is built from 15 residues. The V and J ends lost 0 bases and 6 bases respectively, with 11 bases between them. The germline V gene has CDR1 LNHNV and CDR2 YYDKDF (reference sequence). The CDR3 spells CATSRDTGRDEKLFF. CDR3 nucleotides: TGTGCCACCAGCAGAGATACCGGACGGGATGAAAAACTGTTTTTT.

The DNA of the CDR3 is TGTGCCAGCAGCAACTGCCAGGACGGGTCCCTTTCTTTT. Amino acids: CASSNCQDGSLSF. This chain joins TRBV21-1 and TRBJ2-3. TRBV21-1 represents a pseudogene. The CDR3 is made up of 13 amino acids.